This T cell receptor (beta chain) was observed in a study of blood T cell repertoires in COVID-19. On the study more broadly: PBMCs, B-cell-depleted T cells, or T cells provided the cDNA or gDNA that made up the material.

The protocol was immunoSEQ multiplex PCR, while the TCRdb copy is restricted to in-frame clones and leaves out a portion. This table holds about 250,000 clones, roughly 90% found once. The V gene lost 0 bases and the J gene lost 1 base, with 15 bases spanning the gap. Germline-derived CDR1 and CDR2 are LGHDT and YNNKEL (reference sequence). This CDR3 is 17 amino acids long. The sample taken for sequencing was PBMCs or T cells enriched from blood (not recorded which). The chain employs TRBV3-1 (or the pseudogene TRBV3-2) and TRBJ1-1; tentative D call: TRBD1 (5 bases). The TCR originated in a woman in her thirties with acute COVID-19. The DNA for the CDR3 is TGTGCCAGCAGCCAAGATTTTATTGGAGGGGCGAACACTGAAGCTTTCTTT. This sequence encodes CASSQDFIGGANTEAFF.